The present T cell receptor (beta chain) was sequenced within a study of blood T cell repertoires in COVID-19. Measured with immunoSEQ multiplex PCR; TCRdb has only the in-frame clones, and not every one. The table lists 300,000 to 350,000 clones, over 90% of them singletons. Sample: PBMCs or T cells enriched from blood (not recorded which). The receptor was derived from a woman in her twenties or thirties who had been exposed to COVID-19.

The CDR3, as DNA: TGTGCCAGTAGTATAGCGGGGGCGAACACCGGGGAGCTGTTTTTT. Translation gives CASSIAGANTGELFF. The chain employs TRBV19 and TRBJ2-2, with D maybe TRBD2 (6 bases). The CDR3 has 15 amino acids. The germline V and J ends were trimmed by 1 base and 0 bases, with 6 bases remaining between them. Germline V gene data show CDR1 as LNHDA and CDR2 as SQIVND (reference sequence).